What follows are 19 T cell receptor beta chains derived from one specimen sequenced in a study of regulatory T cells in long-lasting Graves disease. Stated time point: newly diagnosed GD, antithyroid drugs for less than 3 months. Extracted PBMC RNA gave rise to the TCR library. Arm-PCR of CDR3 regions with iRepertoire HTBI primers generated TCR beta libraries. TCRdb re-called the multiplex PCR reads with MiXCR, one entry per CDR3 protein. The sample includes around 500,000 distinct CDR3 sequences, about 12% of them seen just once. This sample also appeared in a second study, on T cells in Graves' hyperthyroidism and ophthalmopathy.

Source: peripheral blood mononuclear cells (PBMCs), taken at new diagnosis, from a patient treated with antithyroid drugs. These receptors all stem from a woman in her 30s with Graves disease.

This clonotype was seen many times. The V gene is TRBV27, the J gene TRBJ2-1; 9 bases match TRBD1. Germline lookup yields CDR1 MNHEY and CDR2 SMNVEV (reference sequence). Trimming removed 6 bases from V and 9 bases from J; junction bases left unmatched: 9. CDR3 length: 14 residues. The DNA for the CDR3 is TGTGCCAGCAGCTCCACAGGGGGCACGGGTGAGCAGTTCTTC. Its protein is CASSSTGGTGEQFF.

A few counts support this clonotype. A much larger clone lies one base from this, so it may be a read error. The V call is TRBV20-1, the J call TRBJ2-3; no reliable D call. CDR3 length: 13 amino acids. CDR1 is DFQATT, CDR2 SNEGSKA, per germline (reference sequence). Trimming removed 3 bases from V and 4 bases from J, with 11 bases in between. CDR3 loop: CSARPTWSDTQYF. The DNA of the CDR3 is TGCAGTGCTAGGCCCACTTGGTCAGATACGCAGTATTTT.

This clonotype was detected ten times or more. The V and J genes are TRBV2 and TRBJ2-3; 8 nucleotides line up with TRBD2. The CDR3 has 13 residues. J lost 8 bases, V lost 1 base, and 2 bases had no gene match. Germline V lookup: CDR1 SNHLY, CDR2 FYNNEI. In DNA form, the CDR3 reads TGTGCCAGCAGTGAAGTCCTAGCGGGTACGCAGTATTTT. As protein: CASSEVLAGTQYF.

V usage is TRBV13 and J usage is TRBJ2-7, with 8 bases matching TRBD2. This CDR3 region has 15 residues. V shed 2 bases, J shed 6 bases, and the junction held 9 bases outside the gene matches. Germline V gives CDR1 PRHDT, CDR2 FYEKMQ (reference sequence). The CDR3 here is CASSLIGGRQAEQYF. CDR3 bases: TGTGCCAGCAGCTTAATAGGCGGGAGGCAAGCCGAGCAGTACTTC.

In its sample, this clonotype was seen a few times. Relative to the germline gene, one junction end is altered; a read error may explain this. The chain combines TRBV5-1 with TRBJ1-1; TRBD1 might be the D (6 bases). This CDR3 has 14 amino acids. The germline V gene encodes CDR1 SGHRS and CDR2 YFSETQ. The CDR3 DNA is TGCGCCGGCAGCTTGCGGGGGCAGAACACTGAAGCTTTCTTT. This gives the protein CAGSLRGQNTEAFF.

In regard to this clonotype: At one end the junction does not follow the germline gene, possibly because of a read error. The chain joins TRBV9 to TRBJ2-5, with 11 bases aligning to TRBD2. The CDR3 has 15 amino acids. CDR1 is SGDLS and CDR2 is YYNGEE in the germline V gene. CDR3 region: CASSFTSGSMETLYF. In DNA, the CDR3 is TGTGCCAGCAGCTTTACTAGCGGGAGTATGGAGACCCTGTACTTC.

This clonotype was observed a handful of times. This rearrangement joins TRBV12-3 or TRBV12-4 to TRBJ2-6; perhaps TRBD2 as D (5 bases). V was cut by 8 bases and J by 0 bases, with 8 bases left in between. The CDR3 is 14 residues long. CDR3 bases: TGTGCCAGCGCGGGCCTCTCTGGGGCCAACGTCCTGACTTTC. Its translation: CASAGLSGANVLTF.

This clonotype was observed a few times. The rearrangement links TRBV13 to TRBJ2-2, with TRBD1 as a possible D gene (6 bases). There are 16 residues in the CDR3. Germline loops: CDR1 PRHDT, CDR2 FYEKMQ (reference sequence). Trimming cost V 2 bases and J 0 bases, with 10 bases left between them. The CDR3 loop is CASSLYGTTNTGELFF. CDR3 nucleotides: TGTGCCAGCAGCTTATATGGGACAACGAACACCGGGGAGCTGTTTTTT.

V is TRBV5-1 and J is TRBJ1-2, with no clear D. Trimming took off 2 bases at V and 2 bases at J, with 7 bases between the two ends. The CDR3 runs 13 residues. The V gene's germline CDR1 is SGHRS and CDR2 YFSETQ. The DNA of the CDR3 is TGCGCCAGCAGCTTCGTAGGAAACTATGGCTACACCTTC. Translated: CASSFVGNYGYTF.

This clonotype was observed a handful of times. The chain uses TRBV7-8 and TRBJ1-5; D remains unclear. Germline V gene sequence: CDR1 SGHVS, CDR2 FQNEAQ. This CDR3 spans 14 amino acids. V dropped 0 bases and J dropped 6 bases, with 9 bases sitting between them. CDR3 residues: CASSLAIGGQPQHF. The DNA for the CDR3 is TGTGCCAGCAGCTTAGCCATTGGCGGTCAGCCCCAGCATTTT.

This chain joins TRBV5-8 and TRBJ2-1; no definite D call. V was trimmed by 2 bases and J by 11 bases, leaving 8 bases between them. Germline assignment: CDR1 SGHTS and CDR2 YDEGEE. The CDR3 is 11 amino acids. The CDR3 nucleotides are TGTGCCAGCAGCTTCACAACTCAGCAGTTCTTC. Residues: CASSFTTQQFF. Based on the CDR3 plus reference TRBV5-8 and TRBJ2-1, the full variable domain is EAGVTQSPTHLIKTRGQQATLRCSPISGHTSVYWYQQALGLGLQFLLWYDEGEERNRGNFPPRFSGRQFPNYSSELNVNALELEDSALYLCASSFTTQQFFGPGTRLTVL.

As to this clonotype: This may be a read error: a much more frequent sequence differs by one nucleotide. This chain uses TRBV6-5 with TRBJ2-6, with 7 bases that match TRBD2. The germline gives CDR1 MNHEY, CDR2 SVGAGI. V gave up 0 bases and J gave up 2 bases; unmatched junction bases: 13. The CDR3 covers 20 residues. The CDR3 loop is CASSYSKGRGRGTGANVLTF. The CDR3 DNA sequence: TGTGCCAGCAGTTACTCGAAGGGGAGGGGAAGGGGAACTGGGGCCAACGTCCTGACTTTC.

This clonotype occurred many times. The J gene is TRBJ1-1, the V gene TRBV29-1; 7 nucleotides agree with TRBD1. CDR3 length: 13 residues. CDR1 SQVTM and CDR2 ANQGSEA come from the germline V gene. For the CDR3, the DNA is TGCAGTGCTGAGGGACAGATGAACACTGAAGCTTTCTTT. Amino acids: CSAEGQMNTEAFF.

This clonotype has more than one count but fewer than ten. The chain employs TRBV18 and TRBJ2-3; weak D call: TRBD1 (5 bases). The CDR3 runs 13 residues. CDR1 is KGHSH, CDR2 LQKENI, per germline. V shed 5 bases and J shed 1 base, with 7 bases lying between them. Written as DNA, the CDR3 is TGTGCCAGCTCATACAGGCGCACAGATACGCAGTATTTT. Its translation is CASSYRRTDTQYF.

This chain links TRBV14 with TRBJ2-2; TRBD1 or TRBD2 may be the D gene (5 bases each). CDR3 size: 15 residues. Germline V gene data show CDR1 as SGHDN and CDR2 as FVKESK. V lost 4 bases, J lost 4 bases, and 13 bases lay in between. CDR3 sequence reads: CASSPGPPGTGELFF. The CDR3 nucleotides read TGTGCCAGCAGCCCGGGACCCCCGGGCACCGGGGAGCTGTTTTTT. Together with reference TRBV14 and TRBJ2-2, the CDR3 gives the full variable domain: EAGVTQFPSHSVIEKGQTVTLRCDPISGHDNLYWYRRVMGKEIKFLLHFVKESKQDESGMPNNRFLAERTGGTYSTLKVQPAELEDSGVYFCASSPGPPGTGELFFGEGSRLTVL.

The chain couples TRBV9 to TRBJ2-1; tentatively, D is TRBD2 (5 bases). Germline CDR1 reads SGDLS; CDR2 reads YYNGEE. CDR3 size: 13 residues. Trimming removed 2 bases at V and 6 bases at J, with 9 bases between. The CDR3 DNA is TGTGCCAGCAGCGTTAGCGTTTCCAATGAGCAGTTCTTC. This translates into CASSVSVSNEQFF.

This clonotype was observed many times. This chain uses TRBV14 with TRBJ2-5; 9 nucleotides align to TRBD2. The V gene's germline CDR1 is SGHDN and CDR2 FVKESK. The CDR3 has 16 amino acids. With V trimmed by 0 bases and J by 5 bases, 7 bases remained unmatched. The CDR3 DNA is TGTGCCAGCAGCCAAGAGATTAGCGGGAGAAGGGAGACCCAGTACTTC. It encodes CASSQEISGRRETQYF.

In this sample, this clonotype turned up a few times. The V and J genes are TRBV5-6 and TRBJ1-2; D uncertain. V was shortened by 1 base and J by 11 bases, with 21 bases between the two germline ends. The length of the CDR3 is 15 residues. In germline, CDR1 is SGHDT, CDR2 YYEEEE. The CDR3 is CASSLKKSPSMWYTF. The CDR3 DNA reads as TGTGCCAGCAGCTTGAAAAAGTCACCTTCTATGTGGTACACCTTC.

To note about this clonotype: Since a much larger clone is just one base distant, this may be a read error. The chain couples TRBV7-2 to TRBJ1-1, with 10 bases that match TRBD1. This CDR3 has 15 residues. Germline CDR1 and CDR2: SGHTA and FQGNSA. The CDR3 bases are TGTGCCAGCTTCCGGGACAGGGGCAGTGGGACTGAAACTTTCTTT. It specifies CASFRDRGSGTETFF.